This T cell receptor beta chain was identified in a study of blood T cell repertoires in COVID-19. As for the study in general: From T cells, B-cell-depleted T cells, or PBMCs came the material, which was cDNA or gDNA.

Trimming took off 2 bases at V and 1 base at J, with 9 bases between the two ends. Germline assignment: CDR1 SGHRS and CDR2 YFSETQ. The CDR3 runs 14 residues. This clone appeared a few times. In the source study's methods: It was from reference gene primer amplification that nucleated cell counts were estimated. Generated by immunoSEQ multiplex PCR, the TCRdb table keeps only in-frame clones and is missing some. V, J and clone size reflect that table, while D and trimming were determined from the DNA. This sample has around 130,000 clones, with approximately 84% found just once. The origin of this receptor is a woman in her sixties with acute or convalescent COVID-19. This sequence joins TRBV5-1 and TRBJ1-1; D is ambiguous. The sequenced material came from peripheral blood. The CDR3 reads CASSFAVGNTEAFF. The CDR3 nucleotides read TGCGCCAGCAGCTTTGCGGTAGGGAACACTGAAGCTTTCTTT.